This record looks at one T cell receptor beta chain sequence and its context. This CDR3 region has 13 residues. Germline assignment: CDR1 MDHEN and CDR2 SYDVKM. V shed 9 bases and J 6 bases; nucleotides not matched to a gene: 7. Profiling relied on immunoSEQ multiplex PCR, and the TCRdb table lists in-frame clones only, not all of them. This table holds under 120,000 clones, just under 95% found once. The data stem from a study of T cell responses to AZD1222 COVID-19 vaccine. The source was peripheral blood, collected on day 0 of AZD1222 vaccination. This TCR was recovered from an adult in good health. The chain employs TRBV28 and TRBJ1-5, with 8 bases lining up with TRBD1. As DNA, the CDR3 is TGTGCCAGTCATAACAGGGGGAGTCAGCCCCAGCATTTT. Its translation is CASHNRGSQPQHF.